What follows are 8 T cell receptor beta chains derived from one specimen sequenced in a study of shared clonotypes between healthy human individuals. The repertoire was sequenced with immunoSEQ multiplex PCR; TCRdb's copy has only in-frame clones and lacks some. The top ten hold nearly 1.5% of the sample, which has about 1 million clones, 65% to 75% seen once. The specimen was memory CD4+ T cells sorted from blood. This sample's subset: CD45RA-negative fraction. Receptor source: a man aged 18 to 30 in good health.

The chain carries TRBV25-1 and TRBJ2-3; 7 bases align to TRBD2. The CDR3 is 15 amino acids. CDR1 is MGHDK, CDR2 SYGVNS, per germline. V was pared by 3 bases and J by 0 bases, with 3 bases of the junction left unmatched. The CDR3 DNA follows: TGTGCCAGCAGTGACGGGACTACTAGCACAGATACGCAGTATTTT. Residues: CASSDGTTSTDTQYF.

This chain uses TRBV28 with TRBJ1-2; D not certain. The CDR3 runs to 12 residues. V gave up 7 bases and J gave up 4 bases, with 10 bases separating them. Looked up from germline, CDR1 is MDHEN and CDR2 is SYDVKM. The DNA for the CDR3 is TGTGCCAGCAACGTAGGGCCCTATGGCTACACCTTC. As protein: CASNVGPYGYTF.

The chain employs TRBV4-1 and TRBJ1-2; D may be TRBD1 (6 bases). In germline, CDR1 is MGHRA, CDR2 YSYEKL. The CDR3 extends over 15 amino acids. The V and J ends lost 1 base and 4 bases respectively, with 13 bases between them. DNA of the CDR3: TGCGCCAGCAGCCAAGCGGACAGACTACCCTATGGCTACACCTTC. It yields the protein CASSQADRLPYGYTF.

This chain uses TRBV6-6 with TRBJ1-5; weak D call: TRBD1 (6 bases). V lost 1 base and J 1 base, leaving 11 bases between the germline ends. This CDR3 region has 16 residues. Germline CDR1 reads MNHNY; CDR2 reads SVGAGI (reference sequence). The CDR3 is CASSYLSGASNQPQHF. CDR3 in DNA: TGTGCCAGCAGTTACTTGTCAGGGGCGAGCAATCAGCCCCAGCATTTT.

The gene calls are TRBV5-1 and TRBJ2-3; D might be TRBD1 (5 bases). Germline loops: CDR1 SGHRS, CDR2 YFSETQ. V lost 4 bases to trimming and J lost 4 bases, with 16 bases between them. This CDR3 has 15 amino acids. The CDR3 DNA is TGCGCCAGCAGCCCCCCGCTACAGGTGGCAGATACGCAGTATTTT. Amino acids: CASSPPLQVADTQYF.

The CDR3 DNA follows: TGTGCCAGCAGTGAAAGCGGCTTGGGATCTGGGGCCAACGTCCTGACTTTC. Its translation: CASSESGLGSGANVLTF. This chain uses TRBV6-1 with TRBJ2-6, with TRBD2 as a possible D gene (5 bases). CDR3 length: 17 amino acids. Trimming stripped 2 bases from V and 1 base from J, with 12 bases between. Germline loops: CDR1 MNHNS, CDR2 SASEGT.

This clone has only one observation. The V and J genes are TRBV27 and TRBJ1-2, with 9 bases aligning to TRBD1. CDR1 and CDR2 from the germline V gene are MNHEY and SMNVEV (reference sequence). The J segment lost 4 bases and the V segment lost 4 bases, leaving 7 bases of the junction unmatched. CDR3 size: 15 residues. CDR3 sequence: CASSSPGQGFYGYTF. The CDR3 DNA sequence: TGTGCCAGCAGTTCACCGGGACAGGGTTTCTATGGCTACACCTTC.

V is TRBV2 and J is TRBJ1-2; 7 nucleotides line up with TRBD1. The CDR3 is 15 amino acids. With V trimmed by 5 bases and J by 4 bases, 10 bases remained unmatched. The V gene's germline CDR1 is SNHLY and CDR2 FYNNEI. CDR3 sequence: CASSPEGTVAYGYTF. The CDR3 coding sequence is TGTGCCAGCAGTCCGGAAGGGACAGTCGCCTATGGCTACACCTTC.